Each of the 7 T cell receptor beta chains below was sequenced from the same sample in a study of neoadjuvant anti-PD-1 for oral cavity cancer. The table came from immunoSEQ multiplex PCR; TCRdb's copy has only in-frame clones and leaves some out. This sample has about 14,000 clones, with about 64% found just once. Sequencing was performed on PBMCs, taken before nivolumab (anti-PD-1) treatment. All receptors come from a person aged 40 to 85 with oral cavity squamous cell carcinoma.

The rearrangement links TRBV5-1 to TRBJ2-7; 7 positions agree with TRBD1. There are 15 residues in the CDR3. CDR1 is SGHRS, CDR2 YFSETQ, per germline. V dropped 0 bases and J dropped 7; count of bases not matched to a gene: 10. CDR3 nucleotides: TGCGCCAGCAGCTTGGATGGGGCAGGGGGAATGGAGCAGTACTTC. Translating gives CASSLDGAGGMEQYF.

This clone showed up just a few times. The chain couples TRBV5-1 to TRBJ2-3; 10 bases align to TRBD2. The CDR3 is made up of 15 amino acids. V lost 2 bases, J lost 1 base, and 1 base stayed unmatched. Per the germline V gene, CDR1 is SGHRS and CDR2 is YFSETQ. In DNA, the CDR3 is TGCGCCAGCAGCTTTACTAGCGGGGGCACAGATACGCAGTATTTT. It is translated as CASSFTSGGTDTQYF.

The CDR3 protein is CASSLARPNTGELFF. CDR3 DNA sequence: TGCGCCAGCAGCTTGGCCAGGCCGAACACCGGGGAGCTGTTTTTT. The chain joins TRBV5-1 to TRBJ2-2; D ambiguous. Trimming shortened V by 0 bases and J by 0 bases, and 6 bases separated the two germline ends. Per the germline V gene, CDR1 is SGHRS and CDR2 is YFSETQ. The CDR3 extends over 15 amino acids.

In DNA, the CDR3 is TGTGCCAGCAGTTCGAACACCGGGGAGCTGTTTTTT. Its protein product is CASSSNTGELFF. The chain uses TRBV6-5 and TRBJ2-2, with D unclear. Germline lookup yields CDR1 MNHEY and CDR2 SVGAGI. The CDR3 sequence is 12 residues long. V lost 4 bases and J lost 0, with 0 bases in between.

A few counts support this clone. V gene TRBV10-3 combines with J gene TRBJ1-3, with D possibly TRBD1 on 5 matching bases. The CDR3 length is 15 residues. Germline V gene data show CDR1 as ENHRY and CDR2 as SYGVKD. The V end was cut by 0 bases, the J end by 3 bases, with 9 bases between. In DNA, the CDR3 is TGTGCCATCAGTGAGTCGGCAGGGATTGGAAACACCATATATTTT. Residues: CAISESAGIGNTIYF.

This sequence joins TRBV11-2 and TRBJ1-5; no clear D. The V end was cut by 3 bases, the J end by 3 bases, with 3 bases between. The length of the CDR3 is 12 residues. CDR1 and CDR2 from the germline V gene are SGHAT and FQNNGV. As DNA, the CDR3 is TGTGCCAGCAGCTTGAACAATCAGCCCCAGCATTTT. It is translated as CASSLNNQPQHF.

This chain connects TRBV7-3 to TRBJ2-1; 9 nucleotides align to TRBD2. The CDR3 is 15 residues long. V lost 2 bases to trimming and J lost 10 bases; unmatched junction nucleotides: 9. The germline CDR1 and CDR2 sequences are SGHTA and FQGTGA. The DNA of the CDR3 is TGTGCCAGCAGCTTAGGTGTACTAGCGGGCGGGGAGCAGTTCTTC. This encodes CASSLGVLAGGEQFF.